Below are 29 T cell receptor beta chains sequenced from a single sample in a study of T cell repertoires in cytomegalovirus infection (dated by TCRdb to between 2018 and 2020). The antigens for these receptors are not known. The reads were generated on an Illumina HiSeq 1500. The raw public reads went through TCRdb reprocessing: fastp at Q25, MiXCR clone calling, in-frame beta chains kept. Rows with a matching CDR3 protein are joined into one entry that keeps the most common DNA and genes. This sample has some 920,000 distinct CDR3 sequences in its table, and around 32% of those were observed once. The ten largest make up over 12% of the sample. The treatment or condition tag for this specimen amounts to: in vitro stimulation with specific CMV peptide epitopes to enrich CMV-specific T cells. The sequencing used cultured CD8+ T cells from PBMCs, collected from culture after CMV antigen stimulation. These receptors all stem from a human donor in good health (CMV status not recorded). Some clones in this sample may be carry-over from other donors' samples.

This clonotype showed up many times. V and J are TRBV7-8 and TRBJ2-3, with TRBD2 matching over 15 bases. Germline V gene lookup returns CDR1 SGHVS and CDR2 FQNEAQ. With 2 bases clipped from V and 4 bases from J, the junction kept 4 bases outside the gene matches. This CDR3 has 17 residues. Here the CDR3 DNA reads TGTGCCAGCAGCTTATGGACTAGCGGGGGGGCAGCAGATACGCAGTATTTT. Protein product: CASSLWTSGGAADTQYF. The full variable domain, in which reference TRBV7-8 and TRBJ2-3 provide the parts outside the CDR3, is GAGVSQSPRYKVAKRGQDVALRCDPISGHVSLFWYQQALGQGPEFLTYFQNEAQLDKSGLPSDRFFAERPEGSVSTLKIQRTQQEDSAVYLCASSLWTSGGAADTQYFGPGTRLTVL.

The chain couples TRBV7-9 to TRBJ2-3; TRBD2 matches 8 bases. V gave up 5 bases and J gave up 4 bases; unmatched junction bases: 2. The CDR3 sequence is 13 residues long. Germline V gene lookup returns CDR1 SEHNR and CDR2 FQNEAQ (reference sequence). CDR3 in DNA: TGTGCCAGCAGCCCGGGGGGGCCAGATACGCAGTATTTT. It encodes CASSPGGPDTQYF. Full variable domain (remainder filled in from reference TRBV7-9 and TRBJ2-3): DTGVSQNPRHKITKRGQNVTFRCDPISEHNRLYWYRQTLGQGPEFLTYFQNEAQLEKSRLLSDRFSAERPKGSFSTLEIQRTEQGDSAMYLCASSPGGPDTQYFGPGTRLTVL.

V gene TRBV13 combines with J gene TRBJ2-5, with 7 bases aligning to TRBD2. After removal of 2 bases from V and 1 base from J, the junction contained 7 bases not matched to a gene. The CDR3 has 16 amino acids. The germline V gene has CDR1 PRHDT and CDR2 FYEKMQ (reference sequence). The CDR3 region has the DNA TGTGCCAGCAGCTTATCCGGAGCGGGGCTCCAAGAGACCCAGTACTTC. Translation gives CASSLSGAGLQETQYF.

The table lists this clonotype with a few counts. The chain links TRBV5-1 to TRBJ2-1; 10 nucleotides match TRBD1. J was trimmed by 6 bases and V by 4 bases; bases with no gene match: 10. CDR1 and CDR2 (germline): SGHRS, YFSETQ. The CDR3 loop spans 16 amino acids. In DNA form, the CDR3 reads TGCGCCAGCAGCCGGACCGGGACAGGGGCGGGCAATGAGCAGTTCTTC. It encodes CASSRTGTGAGNEQFF. Full variable domain (remainder filled in from reference TRBV5-1 and TRBJ2-1): KAGVTQTPRYLIKTRGQQVTLSCSPISGHRSVSWYQQTPGQGLQFLFEYFSETQRNKGNFPGRFSGRQFSNSRSEMNVSTLELGDSALYLCASSRTGTGAGNEQFFGPGTRLTVL.

Concerning this clonotype itself: With a much larger clone just one base away, this may be a read error. V is TRBV28 and J is TRBJ2-7, with D perhaps matching TRBD1 (6 bases). Germline V gives CDR1 MDHEN, CDR2 SYDVKM. The CDR3 covers 16 residues. As DNA, the CDR3 is TGTGCCAGCAGCCCGAATCGAGACAGGTTCCTCTACGGGCAGTACGTC. The encoded protein is CASSPNRDRFLYGQYV.

Ten or more counts support this clonotype. This chain uses TRBV10-3 with TRBJ2-5; weak D call: TRBD2 (6 bases). CDR1 ENHRY and CDR2 SYGVKD come from the germline V gene. The CDR3 contains 15 residues. Trimming took 0 bases from V and 7 from J, leaving 15 bases between them. The CDR3 reads CAISESMGGTRTQYF. The CDR3 DNA is TGTGCCATCAGTGAGTCGATGGGGGGAACAAGGACCCAGTACTTC.

This clonotype was found a few times. The chain has TRBV12-3 or TRBV12-4 and TRBJ2-3, with unresolved D. The CDR3 runs 14 residues. The V and J ends lost 7 bases and 2 bases respectively, with 13 bases between them. In nucleotides, the CDR3 is TGTGCCAGCACTCCCCCGCTCTCCACAGATACGCAGTATTTT. As protein: CASTPPLSTDTQYF.

This clonotype was seen a few times. The chain joins TRBV7-6 to TRBJ2-5; no firm D call. CDR3 length equals 15 residues. Germline V CDR1 and CDR2: SGHVS, FNYEAQ. Trimming shortened V by 5 bases and J by 0 bases, and 13 bases separated the two germline ends. The CDR3 here is CASSPVPVHQETQYF. CDR3 DNA sequence: TGTGCCAGCAGCCCGGTCCCAGTTCACCAAGAGACCCAGTACTTC.

For this clonotype: Since a much larger clone is just one base distant, this may be a read error. The chain has TRBV7-8 and TRBJ1-2; TRBD1 is a possible D gene (5 bases). Germline V gene sequence: CDR1 SGHVS, CDR2 FQNEAQ. The CDR3 has 17 amino acids. This chain's CDR3 is CASSLKRRGGVGYSYTF. The DNA for the CDR3 is TGTGCCAGCAGCTTAAAAAGGCGGGGAGGGGTTGGCTATAGCTACACCTTC.

The gene calls are TRBV11-2 and TRBJ1-3; no clear D. V was cut by 5 bases and J by 4 bases, with 12 bases left in between. From germline, CDR1 is SGHAT and CDR2 FQNNGV. This CDR3 is 14 amino acids long. CDR3 nucleotides: TGTGCCAGCAGCCCGGCGGGGATAGGAAACACCATATATTTT. Its protein is CASSPAGIGNTIYF.

J is TRBJ2-1 and V is TRBV6-4; D is undetermined. The V and J ends lost 7 bases and 0 bases respectively, with 10 bases between them. The CDR3 has 14 amino acids. Germline-derived CDR1 and CDR2 are MRHNA and SNTAGT. The CDR3 spells CASTHQSSYNEQFF. The CDR3 DNA is TGTGCCAGCACCCACCAGAGCTCCTACAATGAGCAGTTCTTC.

The V call is TRBV2, the J call TRBJ1-2, with 9 bases fitting TRBD1. Trimming took 3 bases from V and 5 from J; bases not matched to a gene: 7. The CDR3 totals 15 residues. The germline V gene has CDR1 SNHLY and CDR2 FYNNEI. The CDR3 nucleotides read TGTGCCAGCAGTGAGACAGGGGGTTCGGTTTATGGCTACACCTTC. This translates into CASSETGGSVYGYTF.

Concerning this clonotype itself: A much larger clonotype is one base distant, so this may be a read error. The chain joins TRBV12-5 to TRBJ1-1; a weak D match, TRBD1 (6 bases). Per the germline V gene, CDR1 is LGHNT and CDR2 is FRNRAP. The CDR3 loop spans 16 amino acids. The V and J ends lost 7 bases and 1 base respectively, with 19 bases between them. The DNA for the CDR3 is TGTGCTAGTGACTCTACCATCGAGACAGGGAACACTGAAGCTTTCTTT. Amino acids: CASDSTIETGNTEAFF. The whole variable domain, remainder taken from reference TRBV12-5 and TRBJ1-1, is DARVTQTPRHKVTEMGQEVTMRCQPILGHNTVFWYRQTMMQGLELLAYFRNRAPLDDSGMPKDRFSAEMPDATLATLKIQPSEPRDSAVYFCASDSTIETGNTEAFFGQGTRLTVV.

The chain joins TRBV9 to TRBJ2-3; 8 bases agree with TRBD1. V shed 0 bases and J 0 bases; nucleotides not matched to a gene: 9. CDR1 is SGDLS, CDR2 YYNGEE, per germline. The CDR3 runs 18 residues. This CDR3 reads CASSVEMAGGPSTDTQYF. Written as DNA, the CDR3 is TGTGCCAGCAGCGTAGAGATGGCAGGGGGCCCTAGCACAGATACGCAGTATTTT.

The gene calls are TRBV12-3 or TRBV12-4 and TRBJ2-2; 11 bases map to TRBD2. The CDR3 loop spans 17 amino acids. V shed 2 bases and J 3 bases; nucleotides not matched to a gene: 5. The CDR3 loop reads CASSLFPTSGDTGELFF. CDR3 in DNA: TGTGCCAGCAGTTTATTCCCGACTAGCGGGGACACCGGGGAGCTGTTTTTT.

This clonotype appeared many times. V usage is TRBV5-1 and J usage is TRBJ1-4; D may be TRBD1 (6 bases). Germline loops: CDR1 SGHRS, CDR2 YFSETQ. This CDR3 contains 14 residues. Trimming removed 6 bases from V and 2 bases from J, with 11 bases in between. CDR3 protein: CASKRDKTNEKLFF. CDR3 bases: TGCGCCAGCAAACGGGACAAGACTAATGAAAAACTGTTTTTT. Combining the CDR3 with reference TRBV5-1 and TRBJ1-4 gives the whole variable domain KAGVTQTPRYLIKTRGQQVTLSCSPISGHRSVSWYQQTPGQGLQFLFEYFSETQRNKGNFPGRFSGRQFSNSRSEMNVSTLELGDSALYLCASKRDKTNEKLFFGSGTQLSVL.

This clonotype was observed a handful of times. V is TRBV20-1 and J is TRBJ2-5, with 8 bases lining up with TRBD1. The CDR3 totals 13 residues. V shed 3 bases and J 6 bases; nucleotides not matched to a gene: 6. The germline V gene has CDR1 DFQATT and CDR2 SNEGSKA (reference sequence). The CDR3 coding sequence is TGCAGTGCTAGCCAGGCAGGGGGCAAGACCCAGTACTTC. As protein: CSASQAGGKTQYF.

This clonotype has more than one count but fewer than ten. The chain carries TRBV4-1 and TRBJ2-1; 10 bases agree with TRBD2. The length of the CDR3 is 16 residues. Losses at the gene ends were 2 bases for V and 2 bases for J; bases not matched to a gene: 3. Germline loops: CDR1 MGHRA, CDR2 YSYEKL. CDR3 DNA: TGCGCCAGCAGCCAAATAGCGGGGGGCACCTACAATGAGCAGTTCTTC. This encodes CASSQIAGGTYNEQFF.

The rearrangement links TRBV10-3 to TRBJ2-4; 7 bases are a match to TRBD2. V shed 4 bases, J shed 1 base, and the junction held 4 bases outside the gene matches. Germline V gives CDR1 ENHRY, CDR2 SYGVKD. The CDR3 runs to 15 residues. CDR3 residues: CAISGEGIAKNIQYF. CDR3 in DNA: TGTGCCATCAGTGGGGAGGGAATCGCCAAAAACATTCAGTACTTC.

Only a few counts were recorded for this clonotype. The chain links TRBV27 to TRBJ2-3, with 7 bases lining up with TRBD1. Germline V gene sequence: CDR1 MNHEY, CDR2 SMNVEV (reference sequence). J lost 8 bases, V lost 2 bases, and 7 bases had no gene match. The CDR3 has 14 residues. The CDR3 DNA follows: TGTGCCAGCAGTTTAGGGACAGACACTGGTACGCAGTATTTT. Translated, it gives CASSLGTDTGTQYF.

This chain uses TRBV6-4 with TRBJ2-1, with D possibly TRBD1 on 6 matching bases. The germline gives CDR1 MRHNA, CDR2 SNTAGT. The CDR3 runs 12 residues. Between the trimmed V and J ends, which lost 6 bases and 9 bases, there was a span of 12 bases. CDR3 DNA: TGTGCCAGCAGAGAAGGACAGAGTGAGCAGTTCTTC. Translating it yields CASREGQSEQFF.

The chain combines TRBV4-3 with TRBJ1-1; tentative D call: TRBD1 (5 bases). The CDR3 totals 13 residues. Trimming left V 4 bases short and J 6 bases short, with 12 bases between. Germline CDR1 reads LGHNA; CDR2 reads YSLEER. CDR3 protein: CASSPPGRAEAFF. For the CDR3, the DNA is TGCGCCAGCAGCCCCCCAGGGAGGGCTGAAGCTTTCTTT.

CDR3 nucleotides: TGTGCCAGCAGTACAGGACAGGGGGCGGGGTACGAGCAGTACTTC. This codes for CASSTGQGAGYEQYF. The chain combines TRBV6-5 with TRBJ2-7; 11 bases are shared with TRBD1. The CDR3 covers 15 residues. Losses at the gene ends were 5 bases for V and 4 bases for J; bases not matched to a gene: 7. Germline lookup yields CDR1 MNHEY and CDR2 SVGAGI.

The genes are TRBV14 and TRBJ2-2; weak D call: TRBD1 (5 bases). This CDR3 contains 15 residues. Germline V gives CDR1 SGHDN, CDR2 FVKESK. Trimming removed 5 bases from V and 4 bases from J, with 14 bases in between. In DNA form, the CDR3 reads TGTGCCAGCAGCTTGAGGTCAGGGCTCACCGGGGAGCTGTTTTTT. Its translation: CASSLRSGLTGELFF. Combining the CDR3 with reference TRBV14 and TRBJ2-2 gives the whole variable domain EAGVTQFPSHSVIEKGQTVTLRCDPISGHDNLYWYRRVMGKEIKFLLHFVKESKQDESGMPNNRFLAERTGGTYSTLKVQPAELEDSGVYFCASSLRSGLTGELFFGEGSRLTVL.

The V gene is TRBV11-2, the J gene TRBJ2-2; no clear D gene. Germline V gene data show CDR1 as SGHAT and CDR2 as FQNNGV. V lost 2 bases, J lost 7 bases, and 5 bases lay in between. This CDR3 has 12 amino acids. In nucleotides, the CDR3 is TGTGCCAGCAGCTTAATGAGCGGGGAGCTGTTTTTT. This sequence encodes CASSLMSGELFF. Based on the CDR3 plus reference TRBV11-2 and TRBJ2-2, the full variable domain is EAGVAQSPRYKIIEKRQSVAFWCNPISGHATLYWYQQILGQGPKLLIQFQNNGVVDDSQLPKDRFSAERLKGVDSTLKIQPAKLEDSAVYLCASSLMSGELFFGEGSRLTVL.

This clonotype was detected many times. The chain links TRBV7-2 to TRBJ1-3, with D uncertain. The CDR3 length is 14 residues. Trimming took off 6 bases at V and 0 bases at J, with 9 bases between the two ends. Germline V gene data show CDR1 as SGHTA and CDR2 as FQGNSA. The CDR3 coding sequence is TGTGCCAGCAGTCCGACCGGCTCTGGAAACACCATATATTTT. Amino acids: CASSPTGSGNTIYF. Based on the CDR3 plus reference TRBV7-2 and TRBJ1-3, the full variable domain is GAGVSQSPSNKVTEKGKDVELRCDPISGHTALYWYRQSLGQGLEFLIYFQGNSAPDKSGLPSDRFSAERTGGSVSTLTIQRTQQEDSAVYLCASSPTGSGNTIYFGEGSWLTVV.

The rearrangement uses TRBV24-1 and TRBJ1-2; D ambiguous. The CDR3 contains 13 residues. Germline lookup yields CDR1 KGHDR and CDR2 SFDVKD. V was shortened by 5 bases and J by 4 bases, with 10 bases between the two germline ends. The CDR3 DNA reads as TGTGCCACCAGTGGGGATCCCTTCTATGGCTACACCTTC. Its protein product is CATSGDPFYGYTF.

The chain employs TRBV7-6 and TRBJ2-1, with D possibly called TRBD1 or TRBD2 (5 bases each). Germline values: CDR1 SGHVS, CDR2 FNYEAQ. The V gene lost 2 bases and the J gene lost 5 bases, with 13 bases spanning the gap. The CDR3 runs to 15 residues. CDR3 in amino acids: CASSLLGTADNEQFF. In DNA form, the CDR3 reads TGTGCCAGCAGCTTACTCGGGACGGCCGACAATGAGCAGTTCTTC.

The chain is built from TRBV12-3 or TRBV12-4 and TRBJ2-1, with D unresolved. The CDR3 loop spans 15 amino acids. Between the trimmed V and J ends, which lost 3 bases and 6 bases, there was a span of 15 bases. DNA of the CDR3: TGTGCCAGCAGTTTTGGGTTAGGGATTATCAATGAGCAGTTCTTC. Translating it yields CASSFGLGIINEQFF.